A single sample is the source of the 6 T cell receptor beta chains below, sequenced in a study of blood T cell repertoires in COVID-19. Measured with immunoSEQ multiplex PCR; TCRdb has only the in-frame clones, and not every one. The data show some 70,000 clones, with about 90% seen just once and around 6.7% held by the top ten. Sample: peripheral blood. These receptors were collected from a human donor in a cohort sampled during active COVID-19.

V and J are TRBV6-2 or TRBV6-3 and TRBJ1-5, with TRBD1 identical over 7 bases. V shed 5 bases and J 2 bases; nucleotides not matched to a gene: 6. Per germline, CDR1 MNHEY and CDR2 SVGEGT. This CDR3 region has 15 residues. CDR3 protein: CASSATGSGNQPQHF. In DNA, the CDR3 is TGTGCCAGCAGTGCGACAGGGTCTGGCAATCAGCCCCAGCATTTT.

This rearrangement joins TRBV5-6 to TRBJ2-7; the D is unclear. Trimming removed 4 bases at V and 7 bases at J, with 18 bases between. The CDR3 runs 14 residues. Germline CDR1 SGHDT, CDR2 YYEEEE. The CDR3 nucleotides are TGTGCCAGCAGCCCAGTGGAGCCCACCGGGGAGCAGTACTTC. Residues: CASSPVEPTGEQYF.

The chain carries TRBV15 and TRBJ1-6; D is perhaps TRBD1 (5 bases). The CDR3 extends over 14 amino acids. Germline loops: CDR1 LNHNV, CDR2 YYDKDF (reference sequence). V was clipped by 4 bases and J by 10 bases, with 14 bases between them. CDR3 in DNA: TGTGCCACCAGCATAGCTGGGCGGGACTCACCCCTCCACTTT. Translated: CATSIAGRDSPLHF.

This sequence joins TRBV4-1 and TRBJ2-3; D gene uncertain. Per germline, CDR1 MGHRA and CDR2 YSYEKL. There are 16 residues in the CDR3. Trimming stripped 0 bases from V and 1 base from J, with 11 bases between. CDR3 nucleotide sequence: TGCGCCAGCAGCCAAGAAGGAGCGCGTGGCACAGATACGCAGTATTTT. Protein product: CASSQEGARGTDTQYF.

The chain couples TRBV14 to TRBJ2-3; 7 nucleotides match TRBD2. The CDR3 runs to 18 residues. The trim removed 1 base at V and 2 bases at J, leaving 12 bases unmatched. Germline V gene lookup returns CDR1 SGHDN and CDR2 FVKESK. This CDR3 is CASSQVSKAGFYTDTQYF. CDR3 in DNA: TGTGCCAGCAGCCAAGTGTCGAAAGCGGGGTTTTACACAGATACGCAGTATTTT.

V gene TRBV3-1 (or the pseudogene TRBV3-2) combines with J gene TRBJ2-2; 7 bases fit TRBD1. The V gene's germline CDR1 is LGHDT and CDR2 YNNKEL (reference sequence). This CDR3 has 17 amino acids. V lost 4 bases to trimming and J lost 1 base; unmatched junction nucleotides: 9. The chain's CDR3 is CASSPRARTGNTGELFF. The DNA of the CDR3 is TGTGCCAGCAGCCCGAGGGCCCGGACAGGGAACACCGGGGAGCTGTTTTTT.